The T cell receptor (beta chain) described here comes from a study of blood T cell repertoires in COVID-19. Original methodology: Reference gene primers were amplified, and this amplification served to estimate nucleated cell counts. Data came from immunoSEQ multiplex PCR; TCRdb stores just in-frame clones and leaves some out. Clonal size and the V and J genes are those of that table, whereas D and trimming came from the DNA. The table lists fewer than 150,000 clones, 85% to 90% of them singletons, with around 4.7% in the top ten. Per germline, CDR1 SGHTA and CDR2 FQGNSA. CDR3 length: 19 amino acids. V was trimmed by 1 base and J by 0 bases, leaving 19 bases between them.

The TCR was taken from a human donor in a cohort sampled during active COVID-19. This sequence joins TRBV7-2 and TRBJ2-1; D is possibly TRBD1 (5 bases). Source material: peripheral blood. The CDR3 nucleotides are TGTGCCAGCAGCTTAGAGATAGGGGCCTACCCTAGCTCCTACAATGAGCAGTTCTTC. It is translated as CASSLEIGAYPSSYNEQFF.